The 4 T cell receptor beta chains reported below all come from one sample, sequenced in a study of blood T cell repertoires in COVID-19. The method was immunoSEQ multiplex PCR; TCRdb's version includes in-frame clones alone and lacks a portion of them. The table has hundreds of thousands of clones, 89% seen once. The sequencing input was peripheral blood. These receptors all come from a man between 60 and 75 years old who had recovered from COVID-19.

The chain combines TRBV6-5 with TRBJ2-1; TRBD2 agrees at 13 bases. This CDR3 comprises 15 residues. Trimming cost V 6 bases and J 7 bases; bases outside gene matches: 6. In germline, CDR1 is MNHEY, CDR2 SVGAGI. Here the CDR3 DNA reads TGTGCCAGCAGAAAACTAGCGGGAGGGGGGAATGAGCAGTTCTTC. It yields the protein CASRKLAGGGNEQFF.

In this sample, this clone turned up a few times. The gene calls are TRBV6-2 or TRBV6-3 and TRBJ1-1; D unresolved. The CDR3 length is 15 residues. The germline V and J ends were trimmed by 6 bases and 4 bases, with 18 bases remaining between them. Looked up from germline, CDR1 is MNHEY and CDR2 is SVGEGT. As DNA, the CDR3 is TGTGCCAGCAGCCAGGCCCCTCCCCGGGGCACTGAAGCTTTCTTT. Translated: CASSQAPPRGTEAFF.

The J gene is TRBJ1-2, the V gene TRBV9; TRBD1 matches at 7 bases. This CDR3 region has 15 residues. Germline CDR1 and CDR2: SGDLS and YYNGEE. Trimming removed 4 bases from V and 1 base from J; junction bases left unmatched: 7. The CDR3 coding sequence is TGTGCCAGCAGCCCGAGGGGGCTGGATAACTATGGCTACACCTTC. Its protein is CASSPRGLDNYGYTF.

There are a few counts of this clone. J is TRBJ2-2 and V is TRBV14, with D perhaps TRBD1 (5 bases). Germline V gene data show CDR1 as SGHDN and CDR2 as FVKESK. CDR3 length: 17 residues. V was clipped by 0 bases and J by 1 base, with 12 bases between them. This CDR3 reads CASSQDPRQKNTGELFF. In DNA, the CDR3 is TGTGCCAGCAGCCAAGATCCGAGACAGAAGAACACCGGGGAGCTGTTTTTT.